This T cell receptor (beta chain) emerged from a study of type 1 and type 2 diabetes patients. PCR was run on genomic DNA. Multiplex PCR with 30 forward and 13 reverse primers amplified the TCR beta CDR3. TCRdb fed the multiplex PCR reads into MiXCR, producing one record per CDR3 protein. The data hold more than 250,000 distinct CDR3 sequences, with 45% to 60% observed a single time. Sample: peripheral blood mononuclear cells (PBMCs). This clonotype was sampled from a man younger than 35 with type 2 diabetes.

The CDR3 DNA sequence: TGTGCCAGCAGCGCTTATGGGAGCGACACCGGGGAGCTGTTTTTT. Amino acids: CASSAYGSDTGELFF. This chain joins TRBV7-8 and TRBJ2-2, with D perhaps TRBD2 (5 bases). The length of the CDR3 is 15 residues. CDR1 and CDR2 from the germline V gene are SGHVS and FQNEAQ. The ends were cut back, 5 bases at V and 3 bases at J, with 13 bases in the middle.